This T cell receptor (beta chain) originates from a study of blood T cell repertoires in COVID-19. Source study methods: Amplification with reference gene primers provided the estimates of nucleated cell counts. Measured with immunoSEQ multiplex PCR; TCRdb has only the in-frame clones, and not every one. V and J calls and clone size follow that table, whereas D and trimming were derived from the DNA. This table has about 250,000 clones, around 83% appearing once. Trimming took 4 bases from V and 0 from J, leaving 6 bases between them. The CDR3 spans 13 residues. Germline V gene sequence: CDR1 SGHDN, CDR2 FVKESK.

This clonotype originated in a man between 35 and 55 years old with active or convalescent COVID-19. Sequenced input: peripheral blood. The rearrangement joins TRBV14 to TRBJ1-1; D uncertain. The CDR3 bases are TGTGCCAGCAGCCTTAGTATGAACACTGAAGCTTTCTTT. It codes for CASSLSMNTEAFF.